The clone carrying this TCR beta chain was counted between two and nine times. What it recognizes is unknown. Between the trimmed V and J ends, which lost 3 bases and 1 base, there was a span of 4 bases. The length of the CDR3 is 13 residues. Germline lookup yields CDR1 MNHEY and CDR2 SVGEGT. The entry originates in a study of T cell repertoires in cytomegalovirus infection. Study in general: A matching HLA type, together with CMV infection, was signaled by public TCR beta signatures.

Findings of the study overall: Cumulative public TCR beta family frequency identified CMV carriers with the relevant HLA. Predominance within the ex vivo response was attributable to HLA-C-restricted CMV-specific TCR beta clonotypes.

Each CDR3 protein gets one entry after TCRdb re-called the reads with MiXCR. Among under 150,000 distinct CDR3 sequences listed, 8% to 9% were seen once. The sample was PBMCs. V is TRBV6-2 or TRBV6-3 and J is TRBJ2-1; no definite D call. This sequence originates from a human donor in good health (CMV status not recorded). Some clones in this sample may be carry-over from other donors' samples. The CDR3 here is CASSYMSYNEQFF. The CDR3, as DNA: TGTGCCAGCAGTTATATGTCCTACAATGAGCAGTTCTTC.